Each of the 2 T cell receptor beta chains below was sequenced from the same sample in a study of identical twins. TCRdb reprocessed the 5' RACE reads with MiXCR, giving one entry per CDR3 protein. The data contain roughly 720,000 distinct CDR3 sequences, 18% of them singletons. This sample also belongs to another study, concerning T cells expressing NK-cell markers.

The sequencing sample was made of PBMCs. The receptors originated from a woman aged 18-29 years in good health.

This chain uses TRBV20-1 with TRBJ2-5; D is ambiguous. CDR1 is DFQATT and CDR2 is SNEGSKA in the germline V gene (reference sequence). The CDR3 consists of 15 residues. Trimming cost V 3 bases and J 3 bases, with 17 bases left between them. CDR3 protein: CSARLFGQWKETQYF. The CDR3 bases are TGCAGTGCTAGGCTCTTCGGCCAGTGGAAAGAGACCCAGTACTTC.

For the CDR3, the DNA is TGCGCCAGCCACCCCGGGACAGGGGCAGATACGCAGTATTTT. It translates to CASHPGTGADTQYF. This sequence joins TRBV5-1 and TRBJ2-3, with TRBD1 matching 10 bases. CDR3 size: 14 residues. CDR1 and CDR2 (germline): SGHRS, YFSETQ. With V trimmed by 7 bases and J by 4 bases, 6 bases remained unmatched.